Reported below is one TCR beta chain. CD45RO-negative, CCR7-positively selected cells formed the naive CD8 fraction, excluding terminally differentiated effector memory CD45RA+ cells. These data belong to a study of shared clonotypes between healthy human individuals. The CDR3 is 16 amino acids. Germline-derived CDR1 and CDR2 are MDHEN and SYDVKM. Deletions cut 7 bases from V and 2 bases from J, with 18 bases between. TCRdb keeps only in-frame clones here, not all; method: immunoSEQ multiplex PCR. Among about 590,000 clones, nearly 97% were seen once, and the ten largest hold about 0.11%. The chain joins TRBV28 to TRBJ1-5; D is perhaps TRBD1 (5 bases). The sequence was collected from a woman aged 25 to 45 in good health. The sample was naive CD8+ T cells sorted from blood. The DNA of the CDR3 is TGTGCCAGCACCCGGGGGATACTGAGGGGCAATCAGCCCCAGCATTTT. This codes for CASTRGILRGNQPQHF.